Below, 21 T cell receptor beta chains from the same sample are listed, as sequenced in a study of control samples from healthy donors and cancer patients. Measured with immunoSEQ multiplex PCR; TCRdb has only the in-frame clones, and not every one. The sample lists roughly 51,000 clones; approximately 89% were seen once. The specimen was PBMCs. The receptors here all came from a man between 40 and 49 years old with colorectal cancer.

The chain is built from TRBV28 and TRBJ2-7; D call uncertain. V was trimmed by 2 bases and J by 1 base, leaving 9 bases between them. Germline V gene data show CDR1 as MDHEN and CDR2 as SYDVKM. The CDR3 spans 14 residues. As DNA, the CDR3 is TGTGCCAGCAGTTTAATGGGGTTTTCCTACGAGCAGTACTTC. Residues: CASSLMGFSYEQYF.

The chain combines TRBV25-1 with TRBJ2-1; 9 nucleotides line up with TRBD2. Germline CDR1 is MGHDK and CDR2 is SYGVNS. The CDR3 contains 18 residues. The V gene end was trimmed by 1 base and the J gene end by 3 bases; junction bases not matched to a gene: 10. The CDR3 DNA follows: TGTGCCAGCAGTGAATTCGATGCGGGACTAGCTTACTACAATGAGCAGTTCTTC. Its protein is CASSEFDAGLAYYNEQFF. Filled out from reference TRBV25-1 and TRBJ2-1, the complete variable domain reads EADIYQTPRYLVIGTGKKITLECSQTMGHDKMYWYQQDPGMELHLIHYSYGVNSTEKGDLSSESTVSRIRTEHFPLTLESARPSHTSQYLCASSEFDAGLAYYNEQFFGPGTRLTVL.

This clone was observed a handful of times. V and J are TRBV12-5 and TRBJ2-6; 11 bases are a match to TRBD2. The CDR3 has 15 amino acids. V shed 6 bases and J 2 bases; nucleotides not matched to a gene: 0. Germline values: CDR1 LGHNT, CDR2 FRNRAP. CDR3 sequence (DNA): TGTGCTAGTGGACTAGCGGGAGCTGGGGCCAACGTCCTGACTTTC. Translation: CASGLAGAGANVLTF.

The CDR3 coding sequence is TGTGCCTGGGACAGACAAGAGACCCAGTACTTC. Its translation: CAWDRQETQYF. This chain uses TRBV30 with TRBJ2-5, with a possible D match to TRBD1 (5 bases). The CDR3 spans 11 residues. Germline V gives CDR1 GTSNPN, CDR2 SVGIG (reference sequence). Deletions cut 5 bases from V and 2 bases from J, with 6 bases between.

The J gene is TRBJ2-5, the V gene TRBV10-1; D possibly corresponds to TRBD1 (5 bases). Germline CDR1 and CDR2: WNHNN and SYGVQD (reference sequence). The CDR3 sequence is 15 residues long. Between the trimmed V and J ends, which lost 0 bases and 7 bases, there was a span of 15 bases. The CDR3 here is CASSESGLPQGTQYF. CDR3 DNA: TGCGCCAGCAGTGAGTCGGGGCTCCCCCAGGGGACCCAGTACTTC.

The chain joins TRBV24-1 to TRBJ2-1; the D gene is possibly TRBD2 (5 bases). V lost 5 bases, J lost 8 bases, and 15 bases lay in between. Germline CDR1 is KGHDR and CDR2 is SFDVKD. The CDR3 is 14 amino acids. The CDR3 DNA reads TGTGCCACCAGTGGAGGACTTCCTGGGGATGAGCAGTTCTTC. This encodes CATSGGLPGDEQFF.

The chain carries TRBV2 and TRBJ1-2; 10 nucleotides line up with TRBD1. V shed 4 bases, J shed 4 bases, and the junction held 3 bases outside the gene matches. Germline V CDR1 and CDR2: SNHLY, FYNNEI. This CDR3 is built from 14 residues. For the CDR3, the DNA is TGTGCCAGCAGTGGACAGGGGGCAGGCTATGGCTACACCTTC. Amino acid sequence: CASSGQGAGYGYTF.

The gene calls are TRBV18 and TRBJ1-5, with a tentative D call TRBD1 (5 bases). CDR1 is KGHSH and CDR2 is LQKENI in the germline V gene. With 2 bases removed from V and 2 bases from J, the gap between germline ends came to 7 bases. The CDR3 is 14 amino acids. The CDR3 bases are TGTGCCAGCTCACCAGGGGCCGGCAATCAGCCCCAGCATTTT. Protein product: CASSPGAGNQPQHF.

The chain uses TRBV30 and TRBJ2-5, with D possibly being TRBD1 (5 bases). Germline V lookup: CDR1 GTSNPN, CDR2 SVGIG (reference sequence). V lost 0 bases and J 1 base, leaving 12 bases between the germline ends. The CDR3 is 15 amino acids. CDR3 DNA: TGTGCCTGGAGTGTTCCTAGGACACGCCAAGAGACCCAGTACTTC. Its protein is CAWSVPRTRQETQYF. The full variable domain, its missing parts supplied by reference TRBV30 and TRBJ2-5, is SQTIHQWPATLVQPVGSPLSLECTVEGTSNPNLYWYRQAAGRGLQLLFYSVGIGQISSEVPQNLSASRPQDRQFILSSKKLLLSDSGFYLCAWSVPRTRQETQYFGPGTRLLVL.

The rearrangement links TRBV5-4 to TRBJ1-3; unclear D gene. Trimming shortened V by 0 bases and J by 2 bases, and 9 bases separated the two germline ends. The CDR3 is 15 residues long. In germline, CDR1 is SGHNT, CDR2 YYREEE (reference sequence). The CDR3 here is CASSLDKVTGNTIYF. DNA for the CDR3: TGTGCCAGCAGCTTGGATAAGGTGACTGGAAACACCATATATTTT. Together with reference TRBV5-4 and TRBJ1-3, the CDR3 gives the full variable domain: ETGVTQSPTHLIKTRGQQVTLRCSSQSGHNTVSWYQQALGQGPQFIFQYYREEENGRGNFPPRFSGLQFPNYSSELNVNALELDDSALYLCASSLDKVTGNTIYFGEGSWLTVV.

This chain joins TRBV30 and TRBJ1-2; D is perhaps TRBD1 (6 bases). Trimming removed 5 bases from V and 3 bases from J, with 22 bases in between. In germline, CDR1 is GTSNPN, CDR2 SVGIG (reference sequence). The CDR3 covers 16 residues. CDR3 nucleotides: TGTGCCTGGCGCGCGCTGGGGATCTCAGGGGACTATGGCTACACCTTC. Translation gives CAWRALGISGDYGYTF.

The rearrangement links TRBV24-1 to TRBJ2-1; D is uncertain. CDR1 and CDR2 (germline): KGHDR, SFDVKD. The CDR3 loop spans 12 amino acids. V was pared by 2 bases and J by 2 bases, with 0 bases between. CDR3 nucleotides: TGTGCCACCAGTGATTCCTACAATGAGCAGTTCTTC. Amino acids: CATSDSYNEQFF.

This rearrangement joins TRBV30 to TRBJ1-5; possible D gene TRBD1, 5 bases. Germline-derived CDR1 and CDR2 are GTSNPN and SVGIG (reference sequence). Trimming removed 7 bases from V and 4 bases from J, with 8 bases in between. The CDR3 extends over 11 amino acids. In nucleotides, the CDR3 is TGTGCCTTTACAGGTAATCAGCCCCAGCATTTT. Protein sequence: CAFTGNQPQHF.

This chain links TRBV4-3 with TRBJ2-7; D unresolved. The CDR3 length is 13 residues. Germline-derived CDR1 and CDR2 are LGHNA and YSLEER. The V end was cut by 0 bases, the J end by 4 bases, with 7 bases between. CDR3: CASSQDRLYEQYF. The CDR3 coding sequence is TGCGCCAGCAGCCAAGATCGCTTATACGAGCAGTACTTC.

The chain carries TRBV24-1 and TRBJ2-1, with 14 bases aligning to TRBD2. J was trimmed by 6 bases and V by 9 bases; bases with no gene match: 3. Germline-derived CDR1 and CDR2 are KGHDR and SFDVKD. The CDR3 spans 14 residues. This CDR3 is CATGTSGSVNEQFF. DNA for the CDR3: TGTGCCACCGGGACTAGCGGGAGTGTCAATGAGCAGTTCTTC.

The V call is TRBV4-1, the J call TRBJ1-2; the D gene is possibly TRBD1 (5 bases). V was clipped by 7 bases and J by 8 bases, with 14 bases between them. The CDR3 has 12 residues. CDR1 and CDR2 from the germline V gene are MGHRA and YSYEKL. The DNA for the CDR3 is TGCGCCAGCACAGGACAAAGGTGGGGCTACACCTTC. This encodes CASTGQRWGYTF.

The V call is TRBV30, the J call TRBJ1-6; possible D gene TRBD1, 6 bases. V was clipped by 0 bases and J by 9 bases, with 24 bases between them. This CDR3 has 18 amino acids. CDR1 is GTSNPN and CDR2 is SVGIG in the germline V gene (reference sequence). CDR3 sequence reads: CAWSVLQSGQGISSPLHF. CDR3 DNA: TGTGCCTGGAGTGTACTTCAAAGCGGGCAGGGGATTTCTTCACCCCTCCACTTT.

The CDR3 DNA reads as TGTGCCAGCTCACTTTTGAGTGGACAGGGGGCGCTGACCGGGGAGCTGTTTTTT. Protein product: CASSLLSGQGALTGELFF. The chain is built from TRBV18 and TRBJ2-2, with 11 bases fitting TRBD1. The germline gives CDR1 KGHSH, CDR2 LQKENI. V was clipped by 4 bases and J by 5 bases; unmatched bases: 12. The CDR3 has 18 residues.

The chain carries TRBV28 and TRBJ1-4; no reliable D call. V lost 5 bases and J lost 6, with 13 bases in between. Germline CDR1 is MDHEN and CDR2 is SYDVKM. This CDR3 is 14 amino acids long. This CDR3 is CASSLDGSDEKLFF. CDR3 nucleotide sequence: TGTGCCAGCAGTCTCGACGGGAGCGATGAAAAACTGTTTTTT.

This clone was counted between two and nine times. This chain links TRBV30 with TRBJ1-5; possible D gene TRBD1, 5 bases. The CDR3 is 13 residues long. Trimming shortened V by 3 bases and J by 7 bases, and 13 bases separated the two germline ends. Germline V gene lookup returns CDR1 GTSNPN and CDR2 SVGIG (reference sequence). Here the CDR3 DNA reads TGTGCCTGGAGCGTGGACAACGGGCAGCCCCAGCATTTT. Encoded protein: CAWSVDNGQPQHF. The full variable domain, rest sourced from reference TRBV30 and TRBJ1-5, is SQTIHQWPATLVQPVGSPLSLECTVEGTSNPNLYWYRQAAGRGLQLLFYSVGIGQISSEVPQNLSASRPQDRQFILSSKKLLLSDSGFYLCAWSVDNGQPQHFGDGTRLSIL.

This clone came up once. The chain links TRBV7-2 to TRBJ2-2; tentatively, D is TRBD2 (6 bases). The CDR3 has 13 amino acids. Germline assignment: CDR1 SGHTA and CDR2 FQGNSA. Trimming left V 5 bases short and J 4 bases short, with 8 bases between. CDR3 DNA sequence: TGTGCCAGCAGCCGGGACTTCACCGGGGAGCTGTTTTTT. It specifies CASSRDFTGELFF.